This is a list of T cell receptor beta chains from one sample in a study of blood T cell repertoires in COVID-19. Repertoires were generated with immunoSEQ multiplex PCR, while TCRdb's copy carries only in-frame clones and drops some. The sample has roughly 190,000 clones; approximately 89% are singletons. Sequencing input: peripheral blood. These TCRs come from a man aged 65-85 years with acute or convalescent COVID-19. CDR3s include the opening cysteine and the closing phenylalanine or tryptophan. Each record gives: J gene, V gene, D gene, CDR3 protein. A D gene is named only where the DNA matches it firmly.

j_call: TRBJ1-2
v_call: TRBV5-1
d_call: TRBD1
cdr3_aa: CASSPGQGVLLNYGYTF

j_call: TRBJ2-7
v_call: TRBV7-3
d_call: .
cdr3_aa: CASSTWSGYEQYF

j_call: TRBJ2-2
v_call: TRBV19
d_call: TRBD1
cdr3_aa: CASWDRVRTGELFF

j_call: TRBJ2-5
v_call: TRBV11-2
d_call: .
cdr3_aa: CASSRRDGGQGETQYF

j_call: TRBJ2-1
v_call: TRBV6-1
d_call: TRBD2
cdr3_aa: CASSEAGGSSYNEQFF

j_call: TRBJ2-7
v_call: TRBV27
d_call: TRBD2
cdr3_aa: CASSLVSGRRSYEQYF

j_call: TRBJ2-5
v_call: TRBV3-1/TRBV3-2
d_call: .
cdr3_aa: CASSNRVLETQYF

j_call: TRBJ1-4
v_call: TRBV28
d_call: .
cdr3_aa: CASSWSREKLFF

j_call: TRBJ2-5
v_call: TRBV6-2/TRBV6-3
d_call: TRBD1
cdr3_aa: CASSLTGTGVETQYF

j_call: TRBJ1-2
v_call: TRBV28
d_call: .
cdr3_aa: CASGAPYGYTF

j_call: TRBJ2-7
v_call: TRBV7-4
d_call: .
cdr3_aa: CASTSGGASYEQYF

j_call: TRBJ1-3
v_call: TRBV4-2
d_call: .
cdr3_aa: CASSQGWSSGNTIYF

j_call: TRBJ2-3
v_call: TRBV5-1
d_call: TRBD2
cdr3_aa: CASSLRRGGTDTQYF

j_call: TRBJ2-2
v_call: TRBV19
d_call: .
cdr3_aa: CASKMTDTGELFF

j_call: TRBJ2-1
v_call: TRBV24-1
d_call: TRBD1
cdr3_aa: CATGAPPGQGNNEQFF

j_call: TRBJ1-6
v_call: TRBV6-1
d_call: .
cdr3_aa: CASSDEGGSPLHF

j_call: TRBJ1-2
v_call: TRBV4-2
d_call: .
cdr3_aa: CASSQREDGYTF

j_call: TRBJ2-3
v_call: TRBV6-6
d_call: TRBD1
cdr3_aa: CASSYSGTGVTDTQYF

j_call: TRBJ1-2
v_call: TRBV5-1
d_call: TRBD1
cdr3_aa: CASSDGQGSHGYTF

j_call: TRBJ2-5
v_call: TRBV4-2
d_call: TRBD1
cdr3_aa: CASSQVRPGETGGETQYF

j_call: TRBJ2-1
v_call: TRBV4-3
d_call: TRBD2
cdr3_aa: CASSQAESSGVNEQFF

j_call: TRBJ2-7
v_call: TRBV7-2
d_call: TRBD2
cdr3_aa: CASSFLAGVGEQYF

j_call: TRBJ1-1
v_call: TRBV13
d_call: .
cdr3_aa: CASSFYPGQPVAFF

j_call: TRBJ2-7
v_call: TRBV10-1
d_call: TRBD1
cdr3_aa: CASSPTGPAYEQYF

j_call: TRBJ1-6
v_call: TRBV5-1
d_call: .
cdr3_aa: CASSLVMTGWDSPLHF

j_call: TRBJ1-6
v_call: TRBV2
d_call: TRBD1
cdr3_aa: CASSVSGQGGSPLHF

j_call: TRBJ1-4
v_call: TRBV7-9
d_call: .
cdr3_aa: CASSFGPGGLTNEKLFF

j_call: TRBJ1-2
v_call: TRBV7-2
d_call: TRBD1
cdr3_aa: CASSLNRGYGYTF

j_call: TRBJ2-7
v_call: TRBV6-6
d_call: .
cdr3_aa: CASSYAPLNEQYF

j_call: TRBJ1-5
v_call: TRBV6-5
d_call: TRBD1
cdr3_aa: CASSSGQGNQPQHF

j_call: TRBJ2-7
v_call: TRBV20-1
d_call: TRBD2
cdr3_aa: CSNGRGYEQYF

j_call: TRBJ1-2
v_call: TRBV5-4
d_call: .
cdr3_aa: CASSLGGESDYGYTF

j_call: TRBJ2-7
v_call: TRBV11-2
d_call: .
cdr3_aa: CASSYYDGRDWVPEQYF

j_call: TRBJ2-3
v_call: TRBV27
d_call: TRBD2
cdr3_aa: CASSPTSSGRQYF

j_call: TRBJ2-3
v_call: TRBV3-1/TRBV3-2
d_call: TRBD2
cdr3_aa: CASRLSGAYTDTQYF

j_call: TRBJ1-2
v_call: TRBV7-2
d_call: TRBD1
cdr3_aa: CASSWDRAGYTF

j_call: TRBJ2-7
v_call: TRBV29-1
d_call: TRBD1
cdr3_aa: CSVRGQLSYEQYF

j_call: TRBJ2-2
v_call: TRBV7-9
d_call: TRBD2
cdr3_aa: CASSLRLGGENTGELFF

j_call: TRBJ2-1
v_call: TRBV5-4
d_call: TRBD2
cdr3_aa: CASSFRGYGTSGIDEQFF

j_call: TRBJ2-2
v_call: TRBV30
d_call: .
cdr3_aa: CAWSRGTHTGELFF

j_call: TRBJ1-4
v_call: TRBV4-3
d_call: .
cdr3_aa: CASSQDPWQATNEKLFF

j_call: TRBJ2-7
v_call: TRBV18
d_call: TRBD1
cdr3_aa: CASSPPGTGGYEQYF

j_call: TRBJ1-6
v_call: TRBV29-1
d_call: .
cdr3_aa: CSAKGGTVNSPLHF

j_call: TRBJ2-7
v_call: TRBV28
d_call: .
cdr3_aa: CASSLEPGWYF

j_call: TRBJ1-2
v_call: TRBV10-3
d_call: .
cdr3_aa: CAISPRGDTLYYGYTF

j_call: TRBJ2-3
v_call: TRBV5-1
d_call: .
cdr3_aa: CASSLYDRRGTDTQYF

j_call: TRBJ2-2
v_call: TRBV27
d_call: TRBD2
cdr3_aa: CASSNTGGPSGELFF

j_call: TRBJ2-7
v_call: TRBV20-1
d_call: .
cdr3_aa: CSARAVSEQYF

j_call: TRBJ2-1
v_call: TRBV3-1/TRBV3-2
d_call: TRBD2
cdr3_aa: CASSETGLAGDEQFF

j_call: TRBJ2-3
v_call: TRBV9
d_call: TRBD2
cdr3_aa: CASSVGGGAGLTDTQYF

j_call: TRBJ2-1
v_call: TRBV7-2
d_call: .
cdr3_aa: CASSLGASYNEQFF